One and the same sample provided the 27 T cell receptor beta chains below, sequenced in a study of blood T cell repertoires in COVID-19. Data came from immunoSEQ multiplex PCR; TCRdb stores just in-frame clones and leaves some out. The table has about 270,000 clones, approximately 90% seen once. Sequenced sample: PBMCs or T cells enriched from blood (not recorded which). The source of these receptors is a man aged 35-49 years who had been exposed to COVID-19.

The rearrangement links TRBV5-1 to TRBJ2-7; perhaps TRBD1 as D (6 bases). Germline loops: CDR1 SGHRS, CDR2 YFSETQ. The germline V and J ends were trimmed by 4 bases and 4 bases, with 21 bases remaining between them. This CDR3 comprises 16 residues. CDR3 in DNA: TGCGCCAGCAGCCGAATTGGTTGGGGGCTACGGTACGAGCAGTACTTC. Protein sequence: CASSRIGWGLRYEQYF.

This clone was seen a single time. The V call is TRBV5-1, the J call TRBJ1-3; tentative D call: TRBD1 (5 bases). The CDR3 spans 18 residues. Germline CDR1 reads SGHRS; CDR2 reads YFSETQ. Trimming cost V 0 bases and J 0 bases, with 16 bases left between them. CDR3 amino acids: CASSLAGMRGSSGNTIYF. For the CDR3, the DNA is TGCGCCAGCAGCTTGGCCGGCATGCGGGGGAGCTCTGGAAACACCATATATTTT.

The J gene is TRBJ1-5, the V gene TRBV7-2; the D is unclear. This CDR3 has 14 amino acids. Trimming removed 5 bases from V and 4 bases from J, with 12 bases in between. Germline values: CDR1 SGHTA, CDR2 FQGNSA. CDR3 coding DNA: TGTGCCAGCAGCCCTTACCAGACAAATCAGCCCCAGCATTTT. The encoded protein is CASSPYQTNQPQHF.

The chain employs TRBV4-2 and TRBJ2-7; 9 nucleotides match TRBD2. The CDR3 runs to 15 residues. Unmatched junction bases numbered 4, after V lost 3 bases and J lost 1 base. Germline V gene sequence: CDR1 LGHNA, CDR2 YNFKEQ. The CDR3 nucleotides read TGTGCCAGCAGCCATATAGCGGGAGAGTCCTACGAGCAGTACTTC. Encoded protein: CASSHIAGESYEQYF.

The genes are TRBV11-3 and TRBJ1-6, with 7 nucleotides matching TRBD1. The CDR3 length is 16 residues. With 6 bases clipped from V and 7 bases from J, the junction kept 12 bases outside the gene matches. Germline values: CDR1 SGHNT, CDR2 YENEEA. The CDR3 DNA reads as TGTGCCAGCAGAGAGGTCAGGGGGGCACTCAATTCACCCCTCCACTTT. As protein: CASREVRGALNSPLHF.

The CDR3 region is CASSFSPTDTQYF. Written as DNA, the CDR3 is TGCGCCAGCAGCTTTAGTCCCACAGATACGCAGTATTTT. The rearrangement uses TRBV5-1 and TRBJ2-3; unclear D gene. The CDR3 runs to 13 residues. The germline V and J ends were trimmed by 2 bases and 2 bases, with 6 bases remaining between them. In germline, CDR1 is SGHRS, CDR2 YFSETQ.

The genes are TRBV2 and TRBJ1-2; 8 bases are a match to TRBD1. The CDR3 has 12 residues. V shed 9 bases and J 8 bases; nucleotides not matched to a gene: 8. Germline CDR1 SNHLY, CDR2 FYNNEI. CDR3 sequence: CARGQGEPGYTF. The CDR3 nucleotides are TGTGCCAGAGGACAGGGCGAACCGGGCTACACCTTC.

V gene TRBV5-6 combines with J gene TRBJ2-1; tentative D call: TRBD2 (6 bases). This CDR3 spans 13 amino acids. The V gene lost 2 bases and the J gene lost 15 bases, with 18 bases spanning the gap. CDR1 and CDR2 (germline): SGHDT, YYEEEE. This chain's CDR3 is CASSLGTPGARFF. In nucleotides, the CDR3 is TGTGCCAGCAGCTTAGGGACTCCGGGAGCTCGGTTCTTC.

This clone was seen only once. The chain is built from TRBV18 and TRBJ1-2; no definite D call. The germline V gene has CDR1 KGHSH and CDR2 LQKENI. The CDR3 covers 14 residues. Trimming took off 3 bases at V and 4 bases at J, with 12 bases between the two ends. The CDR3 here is CASSPTRGSYGYTF. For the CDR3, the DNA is TGTGCCAGCTCACCGACTCGAGGGAGCTATGGCTACACCTTC.

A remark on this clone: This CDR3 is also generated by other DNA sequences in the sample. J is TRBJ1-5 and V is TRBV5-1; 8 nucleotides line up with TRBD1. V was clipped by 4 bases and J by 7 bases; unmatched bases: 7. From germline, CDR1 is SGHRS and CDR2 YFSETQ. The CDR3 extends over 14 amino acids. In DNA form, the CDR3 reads TGCGCCAGCAGCCTAGGACAGGGTAGCCAGCCCCAGCATTTT. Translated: CASSLGQGSQPQHF.

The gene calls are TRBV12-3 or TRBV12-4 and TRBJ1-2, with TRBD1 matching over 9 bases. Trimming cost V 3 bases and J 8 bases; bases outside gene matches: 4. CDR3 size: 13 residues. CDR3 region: CASSLGTGYGYTF. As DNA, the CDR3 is TGTGCCAGCAGTTTGGGGACAGGGTACGGCTACACCTTC.

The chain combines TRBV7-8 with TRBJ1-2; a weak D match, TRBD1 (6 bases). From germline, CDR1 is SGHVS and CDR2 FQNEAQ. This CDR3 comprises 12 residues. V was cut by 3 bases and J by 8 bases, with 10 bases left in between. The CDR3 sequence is CASSFTGRGYTF. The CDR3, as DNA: TGTGCCAGCAGCTTCACAGGGCGCGGCTACACCTTC.

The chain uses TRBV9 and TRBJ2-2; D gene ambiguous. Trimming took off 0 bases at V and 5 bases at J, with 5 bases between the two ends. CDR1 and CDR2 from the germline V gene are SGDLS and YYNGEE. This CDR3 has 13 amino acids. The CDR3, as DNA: TGTGCCAGCAGCGTAGTATCGACCGGGGAGCTGTTTTTT. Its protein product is CASSVVSTGELFF.

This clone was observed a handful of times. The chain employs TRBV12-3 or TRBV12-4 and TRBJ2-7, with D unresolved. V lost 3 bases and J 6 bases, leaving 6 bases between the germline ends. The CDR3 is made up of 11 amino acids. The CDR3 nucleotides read TGTGCCAGCAGTTTTAGTCGCGAGCAGTACTTC. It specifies CASSFSREQYF.

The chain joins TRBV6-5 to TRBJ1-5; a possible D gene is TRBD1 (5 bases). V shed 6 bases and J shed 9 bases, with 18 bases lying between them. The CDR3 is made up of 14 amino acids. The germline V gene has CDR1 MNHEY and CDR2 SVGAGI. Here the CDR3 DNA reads TGTGCCAGCAGACAGACAGAGGCCACAGGGCCCCAGCATTTT. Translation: CASRQTEATGPQHF.

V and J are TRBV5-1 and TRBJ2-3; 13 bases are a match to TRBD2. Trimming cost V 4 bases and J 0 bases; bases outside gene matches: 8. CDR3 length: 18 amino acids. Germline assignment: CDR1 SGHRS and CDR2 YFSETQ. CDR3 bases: TGCGCCAGCAGCAAGCCGGGACTAGCGGGGACTAGCACAGATACGCAGTATTTT. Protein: CASSKPGLAGTSTDTQYF.

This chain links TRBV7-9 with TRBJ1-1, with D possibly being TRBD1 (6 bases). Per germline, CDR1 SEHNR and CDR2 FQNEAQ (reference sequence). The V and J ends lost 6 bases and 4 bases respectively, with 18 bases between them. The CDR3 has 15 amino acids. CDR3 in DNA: TGTGCCAGCAGGAAAGTGTCAGGGGCGGTCACTGAAGCTTTCTTT. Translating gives CASRKVSGAVTEAFF.

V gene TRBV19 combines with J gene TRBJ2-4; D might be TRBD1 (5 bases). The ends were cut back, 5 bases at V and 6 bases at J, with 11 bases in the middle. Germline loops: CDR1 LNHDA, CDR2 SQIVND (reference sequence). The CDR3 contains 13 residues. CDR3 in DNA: TGTGCCAGTAGTGCTCGACAGCTAAACATTCAGTACTTC. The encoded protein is CASSARQLNIQYF.

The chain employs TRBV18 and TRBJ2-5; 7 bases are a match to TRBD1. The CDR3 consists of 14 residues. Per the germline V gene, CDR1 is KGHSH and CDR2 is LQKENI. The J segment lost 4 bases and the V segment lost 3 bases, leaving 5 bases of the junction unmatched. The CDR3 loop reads CASSPAGGRETQYF. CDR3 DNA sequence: TGTGCCAGCTCACCGGCAGGGGGAAGAGAGACCCAGTACTTC.

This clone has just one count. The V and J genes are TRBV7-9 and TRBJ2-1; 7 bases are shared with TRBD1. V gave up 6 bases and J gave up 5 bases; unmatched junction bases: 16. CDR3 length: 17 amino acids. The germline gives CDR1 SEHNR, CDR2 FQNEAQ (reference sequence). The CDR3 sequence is CASSLSSGTALDNEQFF. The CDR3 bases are TGTGCCAGCAGTTTGAGTTCCGGGACAGCCTTGGACAATGAGCAGTTCTTC.

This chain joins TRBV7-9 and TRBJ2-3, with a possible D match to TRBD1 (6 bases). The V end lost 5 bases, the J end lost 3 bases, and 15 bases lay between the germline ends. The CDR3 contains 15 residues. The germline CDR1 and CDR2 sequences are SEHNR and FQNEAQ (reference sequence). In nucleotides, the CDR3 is TGTGCCAGCAGCCCCAGCGGTGGACAGACAGATACGCAGTATTTT. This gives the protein CASSPSGGQTDTQYF.

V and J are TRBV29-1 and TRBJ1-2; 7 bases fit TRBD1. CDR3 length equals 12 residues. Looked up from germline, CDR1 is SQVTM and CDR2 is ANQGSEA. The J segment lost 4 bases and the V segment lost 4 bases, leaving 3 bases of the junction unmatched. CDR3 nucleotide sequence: TGCAGCGTTGGAGGGGGCGGCTATGGCTACACCTTC. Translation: CSVGGGGYGYTF.

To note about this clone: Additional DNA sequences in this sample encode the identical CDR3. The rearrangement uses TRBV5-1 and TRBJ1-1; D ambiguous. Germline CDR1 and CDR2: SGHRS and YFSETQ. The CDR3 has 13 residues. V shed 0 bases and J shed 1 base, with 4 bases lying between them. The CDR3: CASSLAGNTEAFF. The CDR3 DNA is TGCGCCAGCAGCTTGGCAGGGAACACTGAAGCTTTCTTT.

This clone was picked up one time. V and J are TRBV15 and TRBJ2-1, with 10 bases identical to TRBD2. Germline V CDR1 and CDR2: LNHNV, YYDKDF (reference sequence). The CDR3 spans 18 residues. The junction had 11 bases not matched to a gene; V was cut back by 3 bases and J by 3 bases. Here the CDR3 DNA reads TGTGCCACCAGCAGCCCGGGGAGCGGGAGGGGGATCTACAATGAGCAGTTCTTC. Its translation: CATSSPGSGRGIYNEQFF.

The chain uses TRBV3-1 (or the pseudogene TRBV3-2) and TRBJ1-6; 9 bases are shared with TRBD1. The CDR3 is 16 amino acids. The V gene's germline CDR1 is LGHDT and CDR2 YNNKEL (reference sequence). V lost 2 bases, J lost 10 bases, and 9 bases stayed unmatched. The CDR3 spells CASSQSQGAMRSPLHF. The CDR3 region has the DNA TGTGCCAGCAGCCAATCACAGGGGGCTATGAGATCACCCCTCCACTTT.

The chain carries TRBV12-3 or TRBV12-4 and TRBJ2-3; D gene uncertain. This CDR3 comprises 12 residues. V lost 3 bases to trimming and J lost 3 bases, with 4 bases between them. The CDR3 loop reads CASSFSTDTQYF. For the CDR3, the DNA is TGTGCCAGCAGTTTTAGTACAGATACGCAGTATTTT.

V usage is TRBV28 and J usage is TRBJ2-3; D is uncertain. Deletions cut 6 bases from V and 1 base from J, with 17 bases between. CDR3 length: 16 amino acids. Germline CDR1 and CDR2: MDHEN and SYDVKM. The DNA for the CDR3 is TGTGCCAGCAGGCCCCCCCGGCGGTTCGGCACAGATACGCAGTATTTT. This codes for CASRPPRRFGTDTQYF.